Reported below is one T cell receptor beta chain. The antigen remains undetermined. The CDR3 totals 13 residues. J was trimmed by 11 bases and V by 0 bases; bases with no gene match: 7. Germline CDR1 and CDR2: SGHKS and YYEKEE (reference sequence). The sample originates from a study of cytomegalovirus exposure and HLA in healthy donors. Study conclusions and caveats: Upon later analysis, TCR association rates were observed to vary by HLA locus, being highest for DRB1 and lowest for HLA-C. Later, an analysis found that common viral pathogens appeared to be linked with several of the most significant clusters. CMV serostatus was the sole immune exposure data available. Within the data, a cluster of highly shared sequence variants was likely a sequencing artifact.

13 Jbeta primers and 60 Vbeta primers were used for the PCR. TCRdb's table, derived via immunoSEQ multiplex PCR, lists solely in-frame clones and lacks some. Here the sample spans 120,000 or so clones, about 80% being singletons. This TCR was sampled from a human donor in good health. Sequencing input: PBMCs. The chain employs TRBV5-5 and TRBJ1-1, with TRBD1 identical over 7 bases. The CDR3 DNA follows: TGTGCCAGCAGCTTGGCCGGATCACAGGGGGCTTTCTTT. It is translated as CASSLAGSQGAFF.